This entry lists 6 T cell receptor beta chains sequenced from one sample in a study of CD8 T cells in Susac syndrome. When the RNA was reverse transcribed, random hexamers were used with an input of about 0.45 to 1 ug. TCRdb reprocessed the immunoSEQ multiplex PCR reads via MiXCR and lists one record per CDR3 protein. The sample holds about 150,000 distinct CDR3 sequences, nearly 97% seen once. The sample comprised CD8+ T cells from PBMCs. The receptor set was obtained from a human donor with multiple sclerosis.

The V call is TRBV4-1, the J call TRBJ1-2; 7 bases agree with TRBD1. Germline assignment: CDR1 MGHRA and CDR2 YSYEKL. V lost 0 bases and J lost 3; bases outside the gene matches: 4. The CDR3 has 15 residues. The CDR3 sequence is CASSQEGQFYYGYTF. The CDR3 nucleotides read TGCGCCAGCAGCCAAGAGGGACAGTTTTACTATGGCTACACCTTC.

The genes are TRBV9 and TRBJ2-1, with TRBD2 as a possible D gene (5 bases). V was shortened by 4 bases and J by 5 bases, with 13 bases between the two germline ends. The CDR3 totals 14 residues. The germline gives CDR1 SGDLS, CDR2 YYNGEE. The CDR3 DNA reads as TGTGCCAGCAGCCCTCACTGGGGAGACAATGAGCAGTTCTTC. Translation gives CASSPHWGDNEQFF.

The rearrangement joins TRBV5-4 to TRBJ2-5, with D possibly matching TRBD2 (5 bases). CDR1 and CDR2 (germline): SGHNT, YYREEE (reference sequence). The CDR3 runs 15 residues. Trimming took off 4 bases at V and 5 bases at J, with 18 bases between the two ends. Here the CDR3 DNA reads TGTGCCAGCAGCGCGGGTGAAGGGAGTTGGGAGACCCAGTACTTC. It specifies CASSAGEGSWETQYF.

Comments on this clonotype: Compared with germline, one end of the junction differs, possibly owing to a read error. The chain employs TRBV29-1 and TRBJ1-1, with a tentative D call TRBD1 (6 bases). The CDR3 extends over 14 amino acids. Germline assignment: CDR1 SQVTM and CDR2 ANQGSEA. CDR3 residues: CSVEDLQGYTEAFF. CDR3 DNA sequence: TGCAGCGTTGAAGATCTTCAGGGGTACACCGAAGCTTTCTTT.

This chain connects TRBV12-3 or TRBV12-4 to TRBJ1-5; D is perhaps TRBD1 (6 bases). Trimming removed 8 bases from V and 4 bases from J, with 15 bases in between. This CDR3 is built from 14 residues. As DNA, the CDR3 is TGTGCCAGCTCGGGGGGGGCAGCAAATCAGCCCCAGCATTTT. Its protein product is CASSGGAANQPQHF.

This clonotype appeared once. The chain combines TRBV7-9 with TRBJ1-2; D not certain. Germline CDR1 is SEHNR and CDR2 is FQNEAQ (reference sequence). This CDR3 comprises 17 residues. Trimming shortened V by 5 bases and J by 8 bases, and 27 bases separated the two germline ends. CDR3 nucleotides: TGTGCCAGCAGCACAACCTTCAGCGGTTACCCTTTTGACGGCTACACCTTC. Translated, it gives CASSTTFSGYPFDGYTF. Complete variable domain (other parts from reference TRBV7-9 and TRBJ1-2): DTGVSQNPRHKITKRGQNVTFRCDPISEHNRLYWYRQTLGQGPEFLTYFQNEAQLEKSRLLSDRFSAERPKGSFSTLEIQRTEQGDSAMYLCASSTTFSGYPFDGYTFGSGTRLTVV.